This note documents a single TCR beta chain sequence. Sequencing was performed with immunoSEQ multiplex PCR; in TCRdb, only in-frame clones are kept and a portion is missing. The data show 100,000 to 150,000 clones, roughly 89% seen once. This specimen comes from a study of T cell responses to AZD1222 COVID-19 vaccine. Germline V gene data show CDR1 as LNHDA and CDR2 as SQIVND (reference sequence). CDR3 length: 15 residues. V was shortened by 4 bases and J by 0 bases, with 10 bases between the two germline ends. This TCR was sampled from an adult in good health. The rearrangement links TRBV19 to TRBJ1-5; D uncertain. The material was peripheral blood, obtained on day 0 of AZD1222 vaccination. The chain's CDR3 is CASSRASYSNQPQHF. Written as DNA, the CDR3 is TGTGCCAGTAGTAGGGCAAGTTATAGCAATCAGCCCCAGCATTTT.